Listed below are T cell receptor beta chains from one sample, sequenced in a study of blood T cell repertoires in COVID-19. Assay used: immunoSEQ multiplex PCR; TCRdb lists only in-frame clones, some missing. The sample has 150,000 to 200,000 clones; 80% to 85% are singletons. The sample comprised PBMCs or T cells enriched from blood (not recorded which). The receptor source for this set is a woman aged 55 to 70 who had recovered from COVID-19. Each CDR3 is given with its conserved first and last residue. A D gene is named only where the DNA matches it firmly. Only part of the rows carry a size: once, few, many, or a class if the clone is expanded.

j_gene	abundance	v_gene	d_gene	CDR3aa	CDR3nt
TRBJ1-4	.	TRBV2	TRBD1	CASRTGWNEKLFF	TGTGCCAGCAGGACAGGGTGGAATGAAAAACTGTTTTTT
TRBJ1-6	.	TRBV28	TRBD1	CASSIPPGQVVLRSPLHF	TGTGCCAGCAGTATACCCCCGGGACAGGTTGTCCTACGTTCACCCCTCCACTTT
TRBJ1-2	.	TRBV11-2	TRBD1	CASSTFQGADGYTF	TGTGCCAGCAGCACCTTCCAGGGGGCTGATGGCTACACCTTC
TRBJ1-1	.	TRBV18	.	CASSPPNQGRGNTEAFF	TGTGCCAGCTCACCACCGAACCAGGGTCGAGGGAACACTGAAGCTTTCTTT
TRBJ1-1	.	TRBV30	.	CAWSVWGGGTEAFF	TGTGCCTGGAGTGTATGGGGAGGAGGCACTGAAGCTTTCTTT
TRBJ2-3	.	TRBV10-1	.	CASSDTITDTQYF	TGCGCCAGCAGTGACACTATCACAGATACGCAGTATTTT
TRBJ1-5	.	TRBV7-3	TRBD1	CASSRTTGGHQPQHF	TGTGCCAGCAGCCGAACGACAGGGGGACATCAGCCCCAGCATTTT
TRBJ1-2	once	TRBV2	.	CASSENRASGYGYTF	TGTGCCAGCAGTGAGAACAGGGCCTCTGGCTATGGCTACACCTTC
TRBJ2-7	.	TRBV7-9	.	CASSLGSDRFSSYEQYF	TGTGCCAGCAGCTTAGGATCCGACAGGTTTTCCTCCTACGAGCAGTACTTC
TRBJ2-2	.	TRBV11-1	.	CASSFTPTGELFF	TGTGCCAGCAGCTTCACACCCACCGGGGAGCTGTTTTTT
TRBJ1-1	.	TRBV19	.	CASSTTGLETEAFF	TGTGCCAGTAGTACCACAGGGTTGGAGACTGAAGCTTTCTTT
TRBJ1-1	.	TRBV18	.	CASSTNFFSGLTEAFF	TGTGCCAGCTCAACAAATTTTTTTTCAGGGCTCACTGAAGCTTTCTTT
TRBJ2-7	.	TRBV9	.	CASSVGNRVHEQYF	TGTGCCAGCAGCGTAGGAAACAGGGTCCACGAGCAGTACTTC
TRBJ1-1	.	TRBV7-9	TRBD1	CASSRGQGNTEAFF	TGTGCCAGCAGCCGAGGACAGGGGAACACTGAAGCTTTCTTT